This is a list of T cell receptor beta chains from one sample in a study of response to subunit inactivated influenza vaccine. MiXCR, applied by TCRdb to the RT-PCR reads, yields one record per CDR3 protein. The profile shows roughly 760,000 distinct CDR3 sequences, around 20% of them singletons. The sequenced sample was PBMCs from blood, obtained more than 4 days after vaccination. These receptors originate from a middle-aged man who received an inactivated influenza vaccine. CDR3s include the opening cysteine and the closing phenylalanine or tryptophan. The D gene is left open where the match is weak. Not every row has a clone size; where given, it reads once, few, many or a size class.

v_call: TRBV20-1; j_call: TRBJ2-3; clone_size: NA; d_call: NA; cdr3_aa: CSADAGRLTDTQYF; cdr3_nt: TGCAGTGCGGACGCGGGGAGACTCACAGATACGCAGTATTTT
v_call: TRBV12-3/TRBV12-4; j_call: TRBJ1-2; clone_size: many; d_call: NA; cdr3_aa: CASSSTGLNGYTF; cdr3_nt: TGTGCCAGCAGTTCAACAGGGCTTAATGGCTACACCTTC
v_call: TRBV12-3/TRBV12-4; j_call: TRBJ1-5; clone_size: NA; d_call: NA; cdr3_aa: CASSPVGSRNQPQHF; cdr3_nt: TGTGCCAGCAGCCCGGTGGGGAGCCGCAATCAGCCCCAGCATTTT
v_call: TRBV11-2; j_call: TRBJ2-7; clone_size: few; d_call: TRBD1; cdr3_aa: CASSPYLRGQGTSYEQYF; cdr3_nt: TGTGCCAGCAGCCCATATCTGAGGGGACAGGGGACCTCCTACGAGCAGTACTTC
v_call: TRBV20-1; j_call: TRBJ2-7; clone_size: few; d_call: NA; cdr3_aa: CSARDIGGAIYEQYF; cdr3_nt: TGCAGTGCTAGAGATATAGGGGGGGCGATATACGAGCAGTACTTC
v_call: TRBV7-3; j_call: TRBJ2-3; clone_size: NA; d_call: TRBD1; cdr3_aa: CASSYGQGGGTDTQYF; cdr3_nt: TGTGCCAGCAGCTACGGACAGGGGGGTGGCACAGATACGCAGTATTTT
v_call: TRBV12-3/TRBV12-4; j_call: TRBJ1-1; clone_size: NA; d_call: NA; cdr3_aa: CASSLAGAAEAFF; cdr3_nt: TGTGCCAGCAGTTTGGCGGGGGCCGCCGAAGCTTTCTTT
v_call: TRBV6-1; j_call: TRBJ2-7; clone_size: few; d_call: NA; cdr3_aa: CASSEGGGGAHEQYF; cdr3_nt: TGTGCCAGCAGTGAAGGCGGTGGAGGGGCCCACGAGCAGTACTTC
v_call: TRBV6-1; j_call: TRBJ2-3; clone_size: NA; d_call: TRBD2; cdr3_aa: CASSGLAGGPDTQYF; cdr3_nt: TGCGCCAGCAGTGGACTAGCGGGGGGGCCAGATACGCAGTATTTT
v_call: TRBV10-3; j_call: TRBJ2-5; clone_size: NA; d_call: TRBD2; cdr3_aa: CAISVASGGLGETQYF; cdr3_nt: TGTGCCATCAGTGTGGCTAGCGGGGGCCTGGGGGAGACCCAGTACTTC
v_call: TRBV20-1; j_call: TRBJ2-1; clone_size: few; d_call: NA; cdr3_aa: CSASSILEPLRGAYNEQFF; cdr3_nt: TGCAGTGCTAGTTCCATACTAGAGCCCCTAAGAGGGGCCTACAATGAGCAGTTCTTC
v_call: TRBV10-3; j_call: TRBJ2-1; clone_size: few; d_call: TRBD1; cdr3_aa: CAISEQGAQDEQFF; cdr3_nt: TGTGCCATCAGTGAGCAGGGGGCGCAGGATGAGCAGTTCTTC
v_call: TRBV7-2; j_call: TRBJ2-3; clone_size: NA; d_call: NA; cdr3_aa: CASSQGAVDTQYF; cdr3_nt: TGTGCCAGCAGCCAGGGCGCGGTGGATACGCAGTATTTT
v_call: TRBV30; j_call: TRBJ2-7; clone_size: NA; d_call: NA; cdr3_aa: CAWRGIGQGGDEQYF; cdr3_nt: TGTGCCTGGAGGGGTATTGGCCAAGGCGGGGACGAGCAGTACTTC
v_call: TRBV30; j_call: TRBJ2-2; clone_size: NA; d_call: NA; cdr3_aa: CAWSNSGLRANTGELFF; cdr3_nt: TGTGCCTGGAGTAATAGCGGTTTGAGAGCGAACACCGGGGAGCTGTTTTTT
v_call: TRBV6-2/TRBV6-3; j_call: TRBJ2-7; clone_size: NA; d_call: NA; cdr3_aa: CASSFPGLLNYYEQYF; cdr3_nt: TGTGCCAGCAGTTTTCCGGGGCTTTTGAACTACTACGAGCAGTACTTC
v_call: TRBV11-1; j_call: TRBJ2-1; clone_size: few; d_call: TRBD2; cdr3_aa: CASSSPLAGTYNEQFF; cdr3_nt: TGTGCCAGCAGCTCTCCACTAGCGGGAACCTACAATGAGCAGTTCTTC
v_call: TRBV20-1; j_call: TRBJ2-4; clone_size: few; d_call: TRBD1; cdr3_aa: CSARGQGFANIQYF; cdr3_nt: TGCAGTGCTAGGGGACAGGGGTTTGCGAACATTCAGTACTTC
v_call: TRBV18; j_call: TRBJ2-7; clone_size: NA; d_call: TRBD1; cdr3_aa: CASSPRTGPEQYF; cdr3_nt: TGTGCCAGCTCACCTCGGACAGGTCCGGAGCAGTACTTC
v_call: TRBV11-1; j_call: TRBJ2-4; clone_size: NA; d_call: NA; cdr3_aa: CASSLDEGARLAKNIQYF; cdr3_nt: TGTGCCAGCAGCTTAGACGAAGGGGCGAGACTAGCCAAAAACATTCAGTACTTC
v_call: TRBV27; j_call: TRBJ2-1; clone_size: NA; d_call: TRBD2; cdr3_aa: CASRNLAGGHEQFF; cdr3_nt: TGTGCCAGCAGAAATTTAGCGGGGGGCCATGAGCAGTTCTTC
v_call: TRBV30; j_call: TRBJ2-3; clone_size: few; d_call: TRBD1; cdr3_aa: CAWSVGTGLPDTQYF; cdr3_nt: TGTGCCTGGAGTGTTGGGACAGGGTTGCCAGATACGCAGTATTTT
v_call: TRBV12-3/TRBV12-4; j_call: TRBJ2-7; clone_size: NA; d_call: NA; cdr3_aa: CASSFLGASGYEQYF; cdr3_nt: TGTGCCAGCAGTTTTCTGGGGGCGAGTGGCTACGAGCAGTACTTC
v_call: TRBV6-2/TRBV6-3; j_call: TRBJ2-1; clone_size: few; d_call: NA; cdr3_aa: CASRIVSGREGNEQFF; cdr3_nt: TGTGCCAGCAGAATAGTTTCTGGGCGGGAAGGCAATGAGCAGTTCTTC
v_call: TRBV5-1; j_call: TRBJ1-3; clone_size: few; d_call: NA; cdr3_aa: CASSPGVPGNTIYF; cdr3_nt: TGCGCCAGCAGCCCAGGGGTTCCTGGAAACACCATATATTTT
v_call: TRBV24-1; j_call: TRBJ2-2; clone_size: NA; d_call: TRBD2; cdr3_aa: CATSDRWTSGTGELFF; cdr3_nt: TGTGCCACCAGTGATCGATGGACTAGCGGAACCGGGGAGCTGTTTTTT
v_call: TRBV20-1; j_call: TRBJ1-1; clone_size: few; d_call: NA; cdr3_aa: CSARQVGTPPAEAFF; cdr3_nt: TGCAGTGCTAGGCAGGTTGGAACCCCTCCAGCTGAAGCTTTCTTT
v_call: TRBV12-3/TRBV12-4; j_call: TRBJ2-3; clone_size: few; d_call: NA; cdr3_aa: CASSGGLEGGSTDTQYF; cdr3_nt: TGTGCCAGCAGTGGGGGGCTTGAGGGGGGAAGCACAGATACGCAGTATTTT
v_call: TRBV4-3; j_call: TRBJ2-3; clone_size: few; d_call: TRBD1; cdr3_aa: CASSRTGMATDTQYF; cdr3_nt: TGCGCCAGCAGCAGGACAGGGATGGCCACAGATACGCAGTATTTT
v_call: TRBV5-6; j_call: TRBJ2-6; clone_size: few; d_call: NA; cdr3_aa: CASSPIRASGANVLTF; cdr3_nt: TGTGCCAGCAGCCCAATCAGGGCCTCTGGGGCCAACGTCCTGACTTTC
v_call: TRBV5-1; j_call: TRBJ2-3; clone_size: few; d_call: NA; cdr3_aa: CASGLGGFTDTQYF; cdr3_nt: TGCGCCAGCGGCCTCGGGGGATTCACAGATACGCAGTATTTT
v_call: TRBV29-1; j_call: TRBJ2-3; clone_size: few; d_call: NA; cdr3_aa: CSLRGRYTDTQYF; cdr3_nt: TGCAGCCTCCGGGGACGTTACACAGATACGCAGTATTTT
v_call: TRBV5-6; j_call: TRBJ2-7; clone_size: NA; d_call: TRBD2; cdr3_aa: CASSFGLVSYEQYF; cdr3_nt: TGTGCCAGCAGCTTTGGACTAGTTTCCTACGAGCAGTACTTC
v_call: TRBV20-1; j_call: TRBJ2-7; clone_size: NA; d_call: TRBD1; cdr3_aa: CSARGSRGLGTEQYF; cdr3_nt: TGCAGTGCTAGAGGGAGCAGGGGGCTAGGAACCGAGCAGTACTTC
v_call: TRBV20-1; j_call: TRBJ1-2; clone_size: few; d_call: TRBD1; cdr3_aa: CSVPGQGDVYGYTF; cdr3_nt: TGCAGTGTCCCGGGGCAGGGGGATGTCTATGGCTACACCTTC
v_call: TRBV6-2/TRBV6-3; j_call: TRBJ2-2; clone_size: NA; d_call: NA; cdr3_aa: CASSQPWDSYTGELFF; cdr3_nt: TGTGCCAGCAGCCAACCATGGGACTCCTACACCGGGGAGCTGTTTTTT
v_call: TRBV5-1; j_call: TRBJ2-7; clone_size: NA; d_call: TRBD1; cdr3_aa: CASRFDRDRGYEQYF; cdr3_nt: TGCGCCAGCAGGTTTGACCGGGACAGGGGCTACGAGCAGTACTTC
v_call: TRBV10-3; j_call: TRBJ2-1; clone_size: NA; d_call: NA; cdr3_aa: CAAAQVMPQGEQFF; cdr3_nt: TGTGCCGCCGCCCAGGTTATGCCCCAAGGCGAGCAGTTCTTC
v_call: TRBV28; j_call: TRBJ2-5; clone_size: NA; d_call: NA; cdr3_aa: CASSKLTLTASQETQYF; cdr3_nt: TGTGCCAGCAGCAAACTCACCCTGACAGCCAGCCAAGAGACCCAGTACTTC
v_call: TRBV7-9; j_call: TRBJ2-3; clone_size: few; d_call: TRBD2; cdr3_aa: CASSTRLASTDTQYF; cdr3_nt: TGTGCCAGCAGCACCAGACTAGCTAGCACAGATACGCAGTATTTT